These 25 T cell receptor beta chains originate from one sample sequenced in a study of cytomegalovirus exposure and HLA in healthy donors. The PCR made use of 60 Vbeta and 13 Jbeta primers. This table comes from immunoSEQ multiplex PCR, and its TCRdb copy is limited to in-frame clones, with some not included. Reported are 68,000 or so clones; the ten largest clones contain approximately 7.5%. Material: PBMCs. These receptors were taken from a female donor in good health and CMV-seropositive.

The J gene is TRBJ1-1, the V gene TRBV4-1; 12 positions agree with TRBD1. Trimming at V came to 5 bases and at J to 3 bases, leaving 10 bases not matched to a gene. The CDR3 loop spans 17 amino acids. CDR1 is MGHRA and CDR2 is YSYEKL in the germline V gene. The CDR3 region has the DNA TGCGCCAGCAGCTCAGGGACAGGGGGCGCGAAGCACACTGAAGCTTTCTTT. Its protein is CASSSGTGGAKHTEAFF.

V usage is TRBV5-6 and J usage is TRBJ1-2; 10 bases line up with TRBD1. The V segment lost 2 bases and the J segment 2 bases; nucleotides outside the gene matches: 6. The CDR3 spans 16 residues. CDR1 SGHDT and CDR2 YYEEEE come from the germline V gene. The CDR3 bases are TGTGCCAGCAGCTTCCGGGACAGGGGAACCAACTATGGCTACACCTTC. This sequence encodes CASSFRDRGTNYGYTF.

The chain carries TRBV5-1 and TRBJ2-2, with 7 bases lining up with TRBD1. CDR1 and CDR2 from the germline V gene are SGHRS and YFSETQ. The CDR3 has 16 residues. V lost 4 bases, J lost 4 bases, and 10 bases stayed unmatched. CDR3 nucleotides: TGCGCCAGCAGCAACGAAGACAGGGATGGCACCGGGGAGCTGTTTTTT. Protein product: CASSNEDRDGTGELFF.

The chain is built from TRBV11-2 and TRBJ2-7; 8 bases map to TRBD2. CDR3 length: 13 residues. CDR1 SGHAT and CDR2 FQNNGV come from the germline V gene. The V and J ends lost 5 bases and 9 bases, in that order; junction bases with no gene match: 9. CDR3 sequence reads: CASSPGGSQGQYF. In nucleotides, the CDR3 is TGTGCCAGCAGCCCGGGAGGGAGTCAGGGGCAGTACTTC.

V is TRBV6-6 and J is TRBJ1-2, with 8 bases identical to TRBD1. Germline V CDR1 and CDR2: MNHNY, SVGAGI (reference sequence). The CDR3 is 14 amino acids. V lost 5 bases and J lost 8; bases outside the gene matches: 10. CDR3 protein: CASSLPQGGGGYTF. CDR3 coding DNA: TGTGCCAGCAGTCTTCCACAGGGGGGAGGCGGCTACACCTTC.

V and J are TRBV10-3 and TRBJ2-7; 8 nucleotides match TRBD1. CDR1 is ENHRY, CDR2 SYGVKD, per germline. After removal of 6 bases from V and 0 bases from J, the junction contained 1 base not matched to a gene. The CDR3 runs 13 residues. CDR3 sequence: CAIRGQDSYEQYF. In nucleotides, the CDR3 is TGTGCCATCAGGGGACAGGACTCCTACGAGCAGTACTTC.

This rearrangement joins TRBV2 to TRBJ1-1; possible D gene TRBD1, 6 bases. The germline V gene encodes CDR1 SNHLY and CDR2 FYNNEI. The CDR3 has 13 amino acids. V lost 8 bases and J 5 bases, leaving 15 bases between the germline ends. The CDR3 sequence is CASRSGVGTEAFF. The CDR3 DNA reads as TGTGCCAGCCGCTCAGGGGTAGGAACTGAAGCTTTCTTT.

This chain links TRBV30 with TRBJ1-1; D is unresolved. Looked up from germline, CDR1 is GTSNPN and CDR2 is SVGIG (reference sequence). CDR3 size: 10 residues. In DNA form, the CDR3 reads TGTGCAGCAGACCGGGGTAAAGCTTTCTTT. It yields the protein CAADRGKAFF. Full variable domain (missing parts from reference TRBV30 and TRBJ1-1): SQTIHQWPATLVQPVGSPLSLECTVEGTSNPNLYWYRQAAGRGLQLLFYSVGIGQISSEVPQNLSASRPQDRQFILSSKKLLLSDSGFYLCAADRGKAFFGQGTRLTVV.

The genes are TRBV29-1 and TRBJ1-3; D not resolved. Trimming removed 7 bases at V and 3 bases at J, with 7 bases between. CDR1 and CDR2 (germline): SQVTM, ANQGSEA. This CDR3 has 11 amino acids. The CDR3 sequence: CSAELGNTIYF. The CDR3 bases are TGCAGCGCCGAACTTGGAAACACCATATATTTT.

Notes on this clone: One end of the junction is discordant with germline, which a read error may explain. The chain employs TRBV18 and TRBJ2-4; perhaps TRBD1 as D (8 bases). This CDR3 has 19 residues. Germline values: CDR1 KGHSH, CDR2 LQKENI. The CDR3 spells CASSPGLGQAGEAKNIQSF. CDR3 nucleotide sequence: TGTGCCAGCTCACCAGGTTTGGGACAGGCGGGGGAAGCCAAAAACATTCAGTCCTTC.

The chain joins TRBV7-2 to TRBJ2-5, with 7 bases fitting TRBD1. Germline V lookup: CDR1 SGHTA, CDR2 FQGNSA. CDR3 length equals 13 residues. The J segment lost 8 bases and the V segment lost 1 base, leaving 4 bases of the junction unmatched. CDR3 loop: CASSLEGARTQYF. DNA of the CDR3: TGTGCCAGCAGCTTAGAGGGGGCCCGAACCCAGTACTTC.

The V gene is TRBV6-5, the J gene TRBJ2-7; D unclear. Deletions cut 2 bases from V and 0 bases from J, with 11 bases between. CDR3 length equals 15 residues. Germline lookup yields CDR1 MNHEY and CDR2 SVGAGI. The CDR3 sequence: CASSYGGRSSYEQYF. Written as DNA, the CDR3 is TGTGCCAGCAGTTACGGCGGAAGGAGCTCCTACGAGCAGTACTTC.

J is TRBJ1-1 and V is TRBV19; D unclear. Per the germline V gene, CDR1 is LNHDA and CDR2 is SQIVND (reference sequence). V lost 7 bases and J 0 bases, leaving 12 bases between the germline ends. The CDR3 sequence is 14 residues long. The DNA for the CDR3 is TGTGCCAGTATCCCGGGGAGCTTGAACACTGAAGCTTTCTTT. This codes for CASIPGSLNTEAFF.

The V gene is TRBV27, the J gene TRBJ2-3; 8 bases line up with TRBD2. V gave up 0 bases and J gave up 6 bases; unmatched junction bases: 20. The CDR3 consists of 20 residues. CDR1 is MNHEY, CDR2 SMNVEV, per germline (reference sequence). This CDR3 is CASSLSWRLAGLNHADTQYF. The CDR3 bases are TGTGCCAGCAGTTTATCCTGGAGGCTAGCGGGTTTAAATCATGCGGATACGCAGTATTTT.

The gene calls are TRBV7-9 and TRBJ2-2; no clear D. The CDR3 runs to 14 residues. The germline CDR1 and CDR2 sequences are SEHNR and FQNEAQ (reference sequence). V lost 5 bases and J lost 6, with 13 bases in between. Here the CDR3 reads CASSRQVTAGELFF. In DNA form, the CDR3 reads TGTGCCAGCAGCCGTCAGGTTACGGCCGGGGAGCTGTTTTTT. The variable domain in full, with the rest retrieved from reference TRBV7-9 and TRBJ2-2, is DTGVSQNPRHKITKRGQNVTFRCDPISEHNRLYWYRQTLGQGPEFLTYFQNEAQLEKSRLLSDRFSAERPKGSFSTLEIQRTEQGDSAMYLCASSRQVTAGELFFGEGSRLTVL.

The V call is TRBV11-2, the J call TRBJ2-2, with D hard to call. Trimming removed 2 bases at V and 3 bases at J, with 7 bases between. The V gene's germline CDR1 is SGHAT and CDR2 FQNNGV. This CDR3 is 14 amino acids long. CDR3 nucleotide sequence: TGTGCCAGCAGCTTAACACCAGACACCGGGGAGCTGTTTTTT. As protein: CASSLTPDTGELFF.

The rearrangement joins TRBV28 to TRBJ2-7, with 10 positions matching TRBD2. The trim removed 3 bases at V and 3 bases at J, leaving 2 bases unmatched. In germline, CDR1 is MDHEN, CDR2 SYDVKM. This CDR3 is 14 amino acids long. Here the CDR3 DNA reads TGTGCCAGCAGTTTTTCTAGCGGGGGCTACGAGCAGTACTTC. Translating gives CASSFSSGGYEQYF.

The chain joins TRBV2 to TRBJ2-7; TRBD2 matches 10 bases. CDR1 is SNHLY, CDR2 FYNNEI, per germline. The CDR3 is 15 amino acids. The trim removed 7 bases at V and 1 base at J, leaving 7 bases unmatched. The CDR3 nucleotides are TGTGCCAGCAACCAACTAGCGGGGAGTTCCTACGAGCAGTACTTC. Its protein product is CASNQLAGSSYEQYF.

The V and J genes are TRBV4-1 and TRBJ1-2; D is unresolved. Trimming cost V 0 bases and J 0 bases, with 8 bases left between them. The CDR3 loop spans 15 amino acids. Germline CDR1 and CDR2: MGHRA and YSYEKL. This CDR3 is CASSQDRRANYGYTF. The CDR3 region has the DNA TGCGCCAGCAGCCAAGACCGGAGAGCTAACTATGGCTACACCTTC.

The chain carries TRBV5-1 and TRBJ2-5, with 14 bases that match TRBD2. Looked up from germline, CDR1 is SGHRS and CDR2 is YFSETQ. This CDR3 region has 17 residues. V dropped 0 bases and J dropped 5; count of bases not matched to a gene: 6. CDR3 loop: CASSLGGLAGVGETQYF. In nucleotides, the CDR3 is TGCGCCAGCAGCTTGGGGGGACTAGCGGGAGTTGGCGAGACCCAGTACTTC.

This rearrangement joins TRBV14 to TRBJ2-1; D is unresolved. The CDR3 loop spans 16 amino acids. Germline V lookup: CDR1 SGHDN, CDR2 FVKESK. Trimming took 8 bases from V and 0 from J, leaving 17 bases between them. The DNA for the CDR3 is TGTGCCAGCGGTCATCAGGCGACAAGCTCCTACAATGAGCAGTTCTTC. This translates into CASGHQATSSYNEQFF.

The chain combines TRBV7-9 with TRBJ1-6; D perhaps matches TRBD1 (5 bases). Germline CDR1 and CDR2: SEHNR and FQNEAQ (reference sequence). This CDR3 is 16 amino acids long. Trimming removed 5 bases from V and 9 bases from J, with 20 bases in between. CDR3 DNA sequence: TGTGCCAGCAGCCTCGCGTTGTCGGGGGATTTTTCACCCCTCCACTTT. It codes for CASSLALSGDFSPLHF.

The chain couples TRBV25-1 to TRBJ2-3, with TRBD1 matching 7 bases. The CDR3 is 17 residues long. With 2 bases clipped from V and 0 bases from J, the junction kept 8 bases outside the gene matches. CDR1 and CDR2 from the germline V gene are MGHDK and SYGVNS. The CDR3 reads CASSEMIGGLSTDTQYF. The DNA of the CDR3 is TGTGCCAGCAGTGAAATGATAGGGGGCCTTAGCACAGATACGCAGTATTTT.

The chain couples TRBV4-3 to TRBJ2-7; D is possibly TRBD1 (6 bases). The CDR3 is 14 residues long. Germline V gives CDR1 LGHNA, CDR2 YSLEER. V lost 2 bases and J 3 bases, leaving 11 bases between the germline ends. The CDR3 sequence: CASSQTGRGYEQYF. As DNA, the CDR3 is TGCGCCAGCAGCCAAACGGGCAGGGGCTACGAGCAGTACTTC.

V usage is TRBV10-3 and J usage is TRBJ1-5; maybe TRBD1 (5 bases). CDR1 ENHRY and CDR2 SYGVKD come from the germline V gene. V lost 8 bases and J lost 2, with 10 bases in between. The CDR3 runs to 13 residues. The DNA for the CDR3 is TGTGCCATCGGAGGAGGGGGCAATCAGCCCCAGCATTTT. Translated, it gives CAIGGGGNQPQHF.